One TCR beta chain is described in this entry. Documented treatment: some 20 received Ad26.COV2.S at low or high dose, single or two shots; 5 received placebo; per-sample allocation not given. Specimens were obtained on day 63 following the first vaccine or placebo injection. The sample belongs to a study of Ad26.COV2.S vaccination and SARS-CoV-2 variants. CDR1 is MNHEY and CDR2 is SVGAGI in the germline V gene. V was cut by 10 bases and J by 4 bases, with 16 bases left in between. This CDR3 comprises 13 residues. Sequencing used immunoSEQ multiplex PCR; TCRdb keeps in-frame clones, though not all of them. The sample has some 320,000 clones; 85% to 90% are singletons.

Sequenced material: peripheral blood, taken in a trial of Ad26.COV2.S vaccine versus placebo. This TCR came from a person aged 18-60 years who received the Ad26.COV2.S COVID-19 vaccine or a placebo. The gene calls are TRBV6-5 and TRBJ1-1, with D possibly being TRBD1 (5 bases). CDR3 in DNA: TGTGCCACCCTACGGGGCAGAGGCACTGAAGCTTTCTTT. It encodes CATLRGRGTEAFF.